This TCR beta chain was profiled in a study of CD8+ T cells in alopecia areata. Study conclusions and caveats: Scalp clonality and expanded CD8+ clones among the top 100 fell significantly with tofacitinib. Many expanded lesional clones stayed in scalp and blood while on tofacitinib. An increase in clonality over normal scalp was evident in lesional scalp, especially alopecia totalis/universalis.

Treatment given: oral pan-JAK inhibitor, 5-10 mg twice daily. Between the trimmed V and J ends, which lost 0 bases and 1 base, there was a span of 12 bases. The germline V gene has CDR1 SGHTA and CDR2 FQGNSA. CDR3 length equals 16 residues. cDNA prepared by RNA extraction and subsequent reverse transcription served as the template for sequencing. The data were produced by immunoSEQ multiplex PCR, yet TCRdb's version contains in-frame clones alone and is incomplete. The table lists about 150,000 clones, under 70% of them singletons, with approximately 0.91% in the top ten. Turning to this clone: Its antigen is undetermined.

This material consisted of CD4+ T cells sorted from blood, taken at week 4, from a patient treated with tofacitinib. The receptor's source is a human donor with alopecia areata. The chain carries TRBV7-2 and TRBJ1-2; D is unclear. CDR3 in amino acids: CASSLAPSAVNYGYTF. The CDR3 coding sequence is TGTGCCAGCAGCTTAGCCCCCTCCGCAGTTAACTATGGCTACACCTTC.